This T cell receptor (beta chain) derives from a study of beta chain features in type 1 diabetes. Investigators reverse transcribed all isolated RNA, so they sequenced expressed TCRB transcripts. Generated by immunoSEQ multiplex PCR, the TCRdb table keeps only in-frame clones and is missing some. The sample holds around 250,000 clones; approximately 20% are singletons and the top ten take less than 0.03%. This clone showed up just a few times. Its cognate antigen is unknown. The study's findings and limits: Shortening that was moderate but significant affected the TCRB CDR3s of Type 1 diabetes patients in all four CD4+ subsets.

J lost 2 bases, V lost 8 bases, and 5 bases had no gene match. CDR3 length: 13 residues. Input material: naive CD4+ T cells from blood. The clonotype comes from a woman aged 35 to 49 with type 1 diabetes. The chain recombines TRBV23-1 with TRBJ2-7; 8 nucleotides line up with TRBD2. TRBV23-1 is given ORF status, its function remaining uncertain. Here the CDR3 reads CASPREGPYEQYF. The CDR3 DNA reads TGCGCCAGCCCTCGGGAGGGGCCCTACGAGCAGTACTTC.